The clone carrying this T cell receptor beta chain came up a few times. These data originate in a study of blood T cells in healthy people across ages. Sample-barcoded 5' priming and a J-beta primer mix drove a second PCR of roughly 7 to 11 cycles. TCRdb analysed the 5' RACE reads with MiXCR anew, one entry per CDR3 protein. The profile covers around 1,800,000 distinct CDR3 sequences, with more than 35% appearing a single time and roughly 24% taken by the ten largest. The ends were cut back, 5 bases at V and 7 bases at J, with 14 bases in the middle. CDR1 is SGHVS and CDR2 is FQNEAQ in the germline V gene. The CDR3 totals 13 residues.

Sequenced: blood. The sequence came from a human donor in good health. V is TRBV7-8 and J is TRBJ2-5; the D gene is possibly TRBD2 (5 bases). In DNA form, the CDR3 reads TGTGCCAGCAGCCCCGGGGTCCGAGCGACCCAGTACTTC. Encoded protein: CASSPGVRATQYF. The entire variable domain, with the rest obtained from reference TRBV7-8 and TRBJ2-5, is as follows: GAGVSQSPRYKVAKRGQDVALRCDPISGHVSLFWYQQALGQGPEFLTYFQNEAQLDKSGLPSDRFFAERPEGSVSTLKIQRTQQEDSAVYLCASSPGVRATQYFGPGTRLLVL.